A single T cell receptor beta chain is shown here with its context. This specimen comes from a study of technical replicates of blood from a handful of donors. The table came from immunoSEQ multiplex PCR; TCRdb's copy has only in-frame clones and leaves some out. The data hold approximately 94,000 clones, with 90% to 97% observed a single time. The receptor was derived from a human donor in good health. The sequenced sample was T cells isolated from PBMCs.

The CDR3 sequence: CAISESNWQVPDEQYF. CDR3 bases: TGTGCCATCAGTGAGTCTAATTGGCAGGTCCCCGACGAGCAGTACTTC. V gene TRBV10-3 combines with J gene TRBJ2-7; D gene uncertain. Trimming removed 0 bases from V and 5 bases from J, with 17 bases in between. CDR1 is ENHRY, CDR2 SYGVKD, per germline. This CDR3 comprises 16 residues.